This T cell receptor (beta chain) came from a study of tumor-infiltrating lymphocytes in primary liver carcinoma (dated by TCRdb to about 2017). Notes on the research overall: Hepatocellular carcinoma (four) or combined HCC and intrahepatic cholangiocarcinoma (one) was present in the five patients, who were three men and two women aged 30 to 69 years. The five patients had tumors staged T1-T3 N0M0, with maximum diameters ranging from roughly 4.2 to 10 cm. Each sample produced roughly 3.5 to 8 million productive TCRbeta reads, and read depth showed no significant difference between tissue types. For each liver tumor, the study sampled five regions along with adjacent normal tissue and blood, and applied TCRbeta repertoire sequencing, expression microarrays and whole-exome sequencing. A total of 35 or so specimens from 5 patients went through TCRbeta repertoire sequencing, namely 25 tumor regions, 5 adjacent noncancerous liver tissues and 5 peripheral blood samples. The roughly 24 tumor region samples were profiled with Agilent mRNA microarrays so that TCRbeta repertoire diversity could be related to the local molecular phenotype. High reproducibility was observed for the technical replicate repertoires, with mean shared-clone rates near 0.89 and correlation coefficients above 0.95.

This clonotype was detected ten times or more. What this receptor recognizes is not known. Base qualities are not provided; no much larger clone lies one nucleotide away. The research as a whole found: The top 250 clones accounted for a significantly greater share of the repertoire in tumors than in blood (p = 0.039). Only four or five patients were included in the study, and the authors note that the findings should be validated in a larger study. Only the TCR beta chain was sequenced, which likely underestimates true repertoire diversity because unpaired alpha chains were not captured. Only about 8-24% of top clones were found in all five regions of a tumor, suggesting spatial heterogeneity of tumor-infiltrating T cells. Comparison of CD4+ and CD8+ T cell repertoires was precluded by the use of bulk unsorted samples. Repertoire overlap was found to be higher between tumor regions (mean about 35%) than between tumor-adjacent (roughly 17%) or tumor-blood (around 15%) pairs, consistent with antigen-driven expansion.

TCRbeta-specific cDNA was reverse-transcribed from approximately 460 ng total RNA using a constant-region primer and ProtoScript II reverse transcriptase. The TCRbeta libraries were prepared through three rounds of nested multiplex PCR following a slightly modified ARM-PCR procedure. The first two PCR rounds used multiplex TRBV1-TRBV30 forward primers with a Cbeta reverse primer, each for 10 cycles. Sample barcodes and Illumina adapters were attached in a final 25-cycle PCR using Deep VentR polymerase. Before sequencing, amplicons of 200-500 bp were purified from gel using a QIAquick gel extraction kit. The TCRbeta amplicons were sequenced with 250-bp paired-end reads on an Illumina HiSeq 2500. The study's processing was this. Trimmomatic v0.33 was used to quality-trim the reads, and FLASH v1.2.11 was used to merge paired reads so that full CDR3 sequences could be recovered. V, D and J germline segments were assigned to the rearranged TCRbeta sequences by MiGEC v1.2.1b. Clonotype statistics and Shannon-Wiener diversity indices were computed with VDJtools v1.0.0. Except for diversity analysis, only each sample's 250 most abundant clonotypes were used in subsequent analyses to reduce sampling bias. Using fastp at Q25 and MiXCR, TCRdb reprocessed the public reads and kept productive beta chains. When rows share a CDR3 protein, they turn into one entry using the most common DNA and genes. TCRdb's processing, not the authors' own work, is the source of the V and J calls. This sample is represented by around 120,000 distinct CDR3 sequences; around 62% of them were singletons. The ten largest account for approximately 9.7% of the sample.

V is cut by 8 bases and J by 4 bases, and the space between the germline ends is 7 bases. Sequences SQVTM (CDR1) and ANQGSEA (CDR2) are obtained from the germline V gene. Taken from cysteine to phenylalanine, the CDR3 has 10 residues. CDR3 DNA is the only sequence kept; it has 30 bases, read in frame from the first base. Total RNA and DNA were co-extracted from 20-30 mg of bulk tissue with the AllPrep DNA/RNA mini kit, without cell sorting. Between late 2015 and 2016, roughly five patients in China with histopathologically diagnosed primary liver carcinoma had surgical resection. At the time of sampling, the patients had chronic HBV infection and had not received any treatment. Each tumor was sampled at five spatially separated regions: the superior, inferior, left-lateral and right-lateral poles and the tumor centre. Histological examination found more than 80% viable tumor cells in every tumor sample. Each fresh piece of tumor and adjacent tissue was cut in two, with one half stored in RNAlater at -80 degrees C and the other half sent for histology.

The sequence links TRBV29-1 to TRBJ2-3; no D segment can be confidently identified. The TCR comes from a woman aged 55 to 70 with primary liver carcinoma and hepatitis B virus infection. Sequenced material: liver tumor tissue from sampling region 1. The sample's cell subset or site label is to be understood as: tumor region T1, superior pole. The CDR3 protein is CSTLADTQYF. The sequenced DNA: TGCAGCACCCTAGCAGATACGCAGTATTTT.